This TCR beta chain came from a study of blood T cell repertoires in COVID-19. As for the study in general: Researchers got acute and convalescent COVID-19 samples from the United States, Italy and Spain. T cells, B-cell-depleted T cells, or PBMCs supplied cDNA or gDNA.

J gave up 8 bases and V 6 bases, and 10 bases lay outside the gene matches. The CDR3 covers 14 residues. Germline V gene data show CDR1 as MDHEN and CDR2 as SYDVKM. Study processing details: Nucleated cell number was recorded as an estimate derived from reference gene primer amplification. The repertoire was sequenced with immunoSEQ multiplex PCR; TCRdb's copy has only in-frame clones and lacks some. Clonal size and the V and J genes are those of that table, whereas D and trimming came from the DNA. The sample consists of about 150,000 clones, 70% to 90% of them appearing once. Sequencing was done on a sample of peripheral blood. The gene calls are TRBV28 and TRBJ2-1, with 7 bases aligning to TRBD2. The receptor's source is a man in his sixties or seventies with acute or convalescent COVID-19. The CDR3 region is CASSRSGEGYEQFF. The CDR3, as DNA: TGTGCCAGCAGCCGAAGCGGGGAGGGCTATGAGCAGTTCTTC.